Below are 5 T cell receptor beta chains sequenced from a single sample in a study of blood T cells in healthy people across ages. For the second PCR, which ran for roughly 7 to 11 cycles, a sample-barcoded 5' primer and a J-beta primer mix were used. MiXCR, run by TCRdb on the 5' RACE reads, gives a single entry per CDR3 protein. Of about 640,000 distinct CDR3 sequences detected, roughly 53% appear once; the ten largest clones hold more than 35%. The sequenced sample consisted of blood. The receptor set was obtained from a man in his fifties or sixties in good health.

J is TRBJ2-7 and V is TRBV7-2; D possibly corresponds to TRBD1 (5 bases). There are 15 residues in the CDR3. Trimming took off 1 base at V and 2 bases at J, with 12 bases between the two ends. From germline, CDR1 is SGHTA and CDR2 FQGNSA. The CDR3 DNA sequence: TGTGCCAGCAGCTTAGGCCTAGGGGATGCCTACGAGCAGTACTTC. Its translation: CASSLGLGDAYEQYF.

This clonotype has ten or more counts. V is TRBV24-1 and J is TRBJ2-2; D ambiguous. The germline CDR1 and CDR2 sequences are KGHDR and SFDVKD. V lost 0 bases, J lost 8 bases, and 6 bases lay in between. CDR3 length: 13 amino acids. The chain's CDR3 is CATSDLASGELFF. The DNA of the CDR3 is TGTGCCACCAGTGATTTGGCCTCGGGGGAGCTGTTTTTT.

Points on this clonotype: The junction differs from germline at one of its ends, possibly a read error. The genes are TRBV9 and TRBJ2-1, with TRBD2 as a possible D gene (6 bases). CDR1 is SGDLS, CDR2 YYNGEE, per germline. The CDR3 contains 16 residues. Written as DNA, the CDR3 is TGTGCCAGCATCGTAGGTCCCAGTTTAGGGAGGAATGAGCAGTTCTTC. It codes for CASIVGPSLGRNEQFF.

The chain combines TRBV3-1 with TRBJ2-7, with D unresolved. This CDR3 is 14 amino acids long. Trimming stripped 1 base from V and 5 bases from J, with 12 bases between. Germline V gene data show CDR1 as LGHDT and CDR2 as YNNKEL (reference sequence). CDR3 in amino acids: CASSQAYRNHEQYF. The DNA for the CDR3 is TGTGCCAGCAGCCAAGCCTACCGAAATCACGAGCAGTACTTC.

The genes are TRBV9 and TRBJ2-5; possible D gene TRBD2, 7 bases. Trimming took 3 bases from V and 1 from J, leaving 16 bases between them. Germline loops: CDR1 SGDLS, CDR2 YYNGEE. CDR3 length: 16 amino acids. The CDR3 reads CASSEGGRGSQETQYF. The CDR3 nucleotides are TGTGCCAGCAGCGAGGGGGGGAGGGGGAGCCAAGAGACCCAGTACTTC.